This T cell receptor (beta chain) was retrieved from a study of tumor and adjacent non-tumor tissue in lung cancer (dated by TCRdb to 2017 to 2018). About the full investigation: Patients with adenocarcinoma (about twelve), squamous cell carcinoma (2) and small cell lung cancer (1) were included in the cohort. The study compared bulk TCRbeta repertoires between lung tumor tissue and matched distant non-tumor lung tissue from about 14 lung cancer patients. Ages among the roughly 15 patients ranged from about 31 to 76 years, there were around 10 men and 5 women, and disease was at TNM stage I to III. Sequencing produced 100 million to 150 million productive TCRbeta reads in total, an average of approximately 4.5 million reads per sample. Over 25 paired specimens, one tumor and one normal lung sample per patient, were profiled by TCRbeta CDR3 sequencing. The paper as a whole reports these results and caveats: Tumor tissue showed significantly higher TCR diversity (inverse Simpson) than normal lung tissue, at roughly 390 vs 170 (P = 0.0075, Mann-Whitney U test). TCR diversity was significantly higher in younger patients, and greater tumor TCR diversity was associated with shorter overall survival and shorter disease-free survival. The methods do not name the sequencing platform or mention unique molecular identifiers. Because peripheral blood was not sequenced, the blood TCRbeta repertoires of the lung cancer patients in the study went unexamined. In normal lung, the top 100 clones accounted for a significantly larger cumulative share of the repertoire than in tumor tissue. Only roughly 14 patients were in the cohort, and the authors stated that larger samples and more detailed clinical data are needed.

Looking up the germline V gene yields CDR1 WSHSY and CDR2 SAAADI. Including cysteine and phenylalanine, the CDR3 has 13 amino acids. Just the 39-base CDR3 DNA is kept, in frame starting at base 1. RNA was isolated from bulk unsorted tissue, and RNA quality was assessed with a NanoDrop ND-1000 and an Agilent 2100. All donors had newly diagnosed lung cancer, had not received prior chemotherapy, and were admitted for thoracic surgery in China between August and November 2014. Patients who had received previous radiotherapy or chemotherapy, or who had another concurrent cancer, were excluded from the study. Pieces of surgical tissue measuring roughly 1-2.2 cm3 were kept in RNAlater solution and held at -80 degrees C until needed. The library was produced with multiplex PCR. Sequencer: Illumina HiSeq 2500. Following protocols modified from ARM-PCR, the researchers constructed TCRbeta libraries through three rounds of nested PCR with primers (Table S4). Before sequencing, PCR products in the 200-500 bp range were cut out of the gel and cleaned up using the QIAquick gel extraction kit. The original methods were these. Trimmomatic was used to clean the reads, FLASH merged the cleaned reads into complete CDR3 sequences, and MiTCR assigned the sequences to V(D)J germline segments. VDJtools was used to compute clonal diversity as the inverse Simpson's index. A read counted as productive if the sequence was in-frame and lacked a premature stop codon. The raw public data were reprocessed by TCRdb itself: fastp quality trimming at Q25, MiXCR clonotype calling, in-frame beta chains only. Under each unique CDR3 protein, matching rows form one entry showing the most common genes and DNA. TCRdb, not the original authors, processed these V and J calls. In all, the sample holds tens of thousands of distinct CDR3 sequences, and 55% to 75% of those were seen once. The leading ten clones occupy about 9.2% of the sample.

In the case of this clonotype: No cognate antigen has been identified for it. Mismatch with germline at one junction end may stem from a read error.

The material sequenced was lung tumor tissue. This receptor chain uses TRBV10-2 and TRBJ2-7; the D gene is perhaps TRBD2, from 5 matching bases. The source is a middle-aged woman with non-small cell lung cancer. The CDR3 corresponds to CASSGETNYKQYF. In nucleotides, the sequence is TGCGCCAGCAGTGGAGAGACTAACTACAAGCAGTACTTC.